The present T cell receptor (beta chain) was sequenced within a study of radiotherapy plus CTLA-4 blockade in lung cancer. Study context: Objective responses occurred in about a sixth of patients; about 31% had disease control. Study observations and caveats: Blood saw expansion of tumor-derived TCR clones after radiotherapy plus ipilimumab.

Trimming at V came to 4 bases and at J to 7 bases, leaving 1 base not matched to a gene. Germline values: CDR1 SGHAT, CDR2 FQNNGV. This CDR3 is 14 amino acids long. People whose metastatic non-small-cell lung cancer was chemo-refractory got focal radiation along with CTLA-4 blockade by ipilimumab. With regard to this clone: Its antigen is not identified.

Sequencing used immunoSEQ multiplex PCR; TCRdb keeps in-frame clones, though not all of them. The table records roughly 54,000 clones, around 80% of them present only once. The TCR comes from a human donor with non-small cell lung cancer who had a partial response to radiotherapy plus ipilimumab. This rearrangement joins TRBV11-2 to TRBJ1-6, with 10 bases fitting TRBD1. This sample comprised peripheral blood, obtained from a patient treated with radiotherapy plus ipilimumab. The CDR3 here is CASSWDRGNSPLHF. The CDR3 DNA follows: TGTGCCAGCAGCTGGGACAGGGGAAATTCACCCCTCCACTTT.